This is a list of T cell receptor beta chains from one sample in a study of blood T cell repertoires in COVID-19. Clones were read by immunoSEQ multiplex PCR, and TCRdb kept only the in-frame ones, dropping some. The table has some 130,000 clones, approximately 81% seen once. The sequenced material came from peripheral blood. The receptors come from an elderly woman with acute or convalescent COVID-19. CDR3s include the opening cysteine and the closing phenylalanine or tryptophan. D genes are given only for firm matches. Not every row has a clone size; where given, it reads once, few, many or a size class.

cdr3_nt | cdr3_aa | d_call | v_call | clone_size | j_call
TGTGCCAGCAAAACCGGGACAGGGACGACCGGGGAGCTGTTTTTT | CASKTGTGTTGELFF | TRBD1 | TRBV9 | once | TRBJ2-2
TGTGCCAGCAGTTCCCGGGACAGGGTGGATCAGCCCCAGCATTTT | CASSSRDRVDQPQHF | TRBD1 | TRBV28 | . | TRBJ1-5
TGTGCCAGTAGTTCGCCCGGGACCTACGAGCAGTACTTC | CASSSPGTYEQYF | . | TRBV19 | few | TRBJ2-7
TGTGCCAGCAGCCACGGGACACTTAACTATGGCTACACCTTC | CASSHGTLNYGYTF | . | TRBV3-1/TRBV3-2 | few | TRBJ1-2
TGTGCCAGCAGCCAAATAATTCCGGGAGGGTCTGAAAAACTGTTTTTT | CASSQIIPGGSEKLFF | . | TRBV3-1/TRBV3-2 | . | TRBJ1-4
TGTGCCAGCAGCCAAGGGAGCCTGGGGGGGACCTTGCCGTTCTTC | CASSQGSLGGTLPFF | TRBD2 | TRBV3-1/TRBV3-2 | . | TRBJ2-1
TGTGCCAGCAGCGTAGGAACGGGAGCACCCTTGGGGACCCAGTACTTC | CASSVGTGAPLGTQYF | . | TRBV9 | . | TRBJ2-5
TGTGCCAGCAGCTTGATGATGGAGATAAGCTCTCAGCCCCAGCATTTT | CASSLMMEISSQPQHF | . | TRBV5-8 | . | TRBJ1-5
TGTGCCAGCAGCCGCGTGGAAGGGGCCACCGGGGAGCTGTTTTTT | CASSRVEGATGELFF | . | TRBV3-1/TRBV3-2 | . | TRBJ2-2
TGTGCCAGCAGTTCGTCCCCGGGAACTGAAGCTTTCTTT | CASSSSPGTEAFF | . | TRBV12-3/TRBV12-4 | . | TRBJ1-1
TGTGCCAGCAGCACAGGGTCGGACTATGGCTACACCTTC | CASSTGSDYGYTF | . | TRBV12-3/TRBV12-4 | . | TRBJ1-2
TGTGCCACTTACTCCGGGAGCCTGAACACTGAAGCTTTCTTT | CATYSGSLNTEAFF | . | TRBV6-5 | . | TRBJ1-1
TGTGCCAGCAGCTTCACAGGGCTTAATGAAAAACTGTTTTTT | CASSFTGLNEKLFF | . | TRBV7-9 | few | TRBJ1-4
TGTGCCAGCAGTTCAACCGGGACAGCCACTGAAGCTTTCTTT | CASSSTGTATEAFF | TRBD1 | TRBV27 | . | TRBJ1-1
TGTGCCAGTTGTCGCATTGGACAGGGGGCACATGGCTACACCTTC | CASCRIGQGAHGYTF | TRBD1 | TRBV28 | . | TRBJ1-2
TGTGCCAGCAGCTTAGGAGACAGGGCCGAAGCTTTCTTT | CASSLGDRAEAFF | TRBD1 | TRBV7-8 | . | TRBJ1-1
TGCAGCGTTACCAGCGGGGGGAACCAAGAGACCCAGTACTTC | CSVTSGGNQETQYF | TRBD2 | TRBV29-1 | . | TRBJ2-5
TGTGCCAGCAGTATAGATAGCGGGAGGGCCTACGAGCAGTACTTC | CASSIDSGRAYEQYF | TRBD2 | TRBV6-6 | . | TRBJ2-7
TGTGCCAGCACCCCTAGCGGGAGGGGTGAGCAGTTCTTC | CASTPSGRGEQFF | TRBD2 | TRBV7-3 | . | TRBJ2-1
TGTGCCAGCAGCTTAGGTCGGATACTAGTTTACGATGAGCAGTTCTTC | CASSLGRILVYDEQFF | . | TRBV7-8 | . | TRBJ2-1
TGCAGCGCCGACAGGGGGGCCCTTAGCTACACCTTC | CSADRGALSYTF | TRBD1 | TRBV29-1 | . | TRBJ1-2
TGTGCCAGCAGTGTGGTCCCGCCGGCAACTAATGAAAAACTGTTTTTT | CASSVVPPATNEKLFF | . | TRBV6-1 | . | TRBJ1-4
TGTGCCAGCAGTTCGGGACAGGGTGGAACCAATCAGCCCCAGCATTTT | CASSSGQGGTNQPQHF | TRBD1 | TRBV27 | . | TRBJ1-5
TGCGCCAGCAGCCGAGGGACAGGCCGCTCCTACGAGCAGTACTTC | CASSRGTGRSYEQYF | TRBD1 | TRBV4-3 | . | TRBJ2-7
TGCGCCAGCACCCTGAGCTCCTATAATTCACCCCTCCACTTT | CASTLSSYNSPLHF | . | TRBV5-1 | . | TRBJ1-6
TGTGCCAGCAGTACCCGGGACAGGCTCAATCAGCCCCAGCATTTT | CASSTRDRLNQPQHF | TRBD1 | TRBV6-5 | . | TRBJ1-5
TGTGCCAGCAGTTACGCGAAACTACCGGGACAGGGGATAAGCAATCAGCCCCAGCATTTT | CASSYAKLPGQGISNQPQHF | TRBD1 | TRBV6-2/TRBV6-3 | . | TRBJ1-5
TGTGCCAGCCCGCGGGCGGGGTTCGACAATCAGCCCCAGCATTTT | CASPRAGFDNQPQHF | . | TRBV21-1 | few | TRBJ1-5
TGTGCCAGTAGTTCCGTGGGAGGGGACAATTCACCCCTCCACTTT | CASSSVGGDNSPLHF | . | TRBV19 | . | TRBJ1-6
TGTGCCAGCAGCTTAGGGAGGTACGAGCAGTACTTC | CASSLGRYEQYF | . | TRBV7-8 | . | TRBJ2-7
TGTGCCAGTAGTACTCCCGGGGGCAATCAGCCCCAGCATTTT | CASSTPGGNQPQHF | . | TRBV19 | . | TRBJ1-5
TGTGCCAGCAGTCTCAGCGGGGACGAGCAGTTCTTC | CASSLSGDEQFF | TRBD2 | TRBV7-3 | . | TRBJ2-1
TGTGCCAGCAGCCCCGGGAACAACTATGGCTACACCTTC | CASSPGNNYGYTF | . | TRBV11-2 | few | TRBJ1-2
TGTGCCAGCAGTTACCGGGGGAACACTGAAGCTTTCTTT | CASSYRGNTEAFF | . | TRBV6-5 | . | TRBJ1-1
TGTGCCAGCAGCGTGACAGGGGCCAACTCTGGAAACACCATATATTTT | CASSVTGANSGNTIYF | TRBD1 | TRBV9 | . | TRBJ1-3
TGTGCCACCAGTGATCCAGGGAAAGGCACTGAAGCTTTCTTT | CATSDPGKGTEAFF | . | TRBV24-1 | . | TRBJ1-1
TGTGCCAGCAGCCAAACCCCGACAGGGATGGTCGGCTACACCTTC | CASSQTPTGMVGYTF | TRBD1 | TRBV3-1/TRBV3-2 | . | TRBJ1-2
TGTGCAAGTCGCTACAGGGGGAGAACTGAAGCTTTCTTT | CASRYRGRTEAFF | . | TRBV12-2 | . | TRBJ1-1
TGCGCCAGCAGCTTTAACGGGGGGGCTACAGATACGCAGTATTTT | CASSFNGGATDTQYF | TRBD2 | TRBV5-1 | . | TRBJ2-3
TGTGCCAGCAGTTTAGTAGCCAGGGTGGTCTCCGGCTCTGGGGCCAACGTCCTGACTTTC | CASSLVARVVSGSGANVLTF | . | TRBV27 | . | TRBJ2-6
TGTGCCAGCAGTTTACCGGGACAGGGGAGGGCTGAAGCTTTCTTT | CASSLPGQGRAEAFF | TRBD1 | TRBV28 | . | TRBJ1-1
TGCGCCAGCAGCCTAAACACAGTTAACTATGGCTACACCTTC | CASSLNTVNYGYTF | . | TRBV5-1 | . | TRBJ1-2
TGTGCCAGCAGCCAAGAGGATGGCGGCCGCTATAATTCACCCCTCCACTTT | CASSQEDGGRYNSPLHF | . | TRBV3-1/TRBV3-2 | once | TRBJ1-6
TGTGCCTGGAGTGTCCGCGGGCCAGGAAACACCATATATTTT | CAWSVRGPGNTIYF | . | TRBV30 | . | TRBJ1-3
TGTGCCAGCAGTTTAATAACAGGGCCTCAAGAGACCCAGTACTTC | CASSLITGPQETQYF | . | TRBV27 | . | TRBJ2-5
TGTGCCAGCAGCTTATTGGAGGGCGCGGTTCTCTATGGCTACACCTTC | CASSLLEGAVLYGYTF | . | TRBV7-9 | few | TRBJ1-2
TGTGCCAGCAGCTTAACTAGCGGGAACCACAATGAGCAGTTCTTC | CASSLTSGNHNEQFF | TRBD2 | TRBV7-3 | . | TRBJ2-1
TGTGCCAGCAGGGAAACAGGGGCTAACTATGGCTACACCTTC | CASRETGANYGYTF | TRBD1 | TRBV2 | . | TRBJ1-2
TGCGCCAGCAGCTTGGGTGGCAGGGGTATTACTGAAGCTTTCTTT | CASSLGGRGITEAFF | . | TRBV5-1 | . | TRBJ1-1
TGCAGCGTTGGCGTCAGCGGTCCCTACGAGCAGTACTTC | CSVGVSGPYEQYF | . | TRBV29-1 | . | TRBJ2-7
TGCGCCAGCAGCGCGGGACAGGGGGACTACAATGAGCAGTTCTTC | CASSAGQGDYNEQFF | TRBD1 | TRBV5-1 | . | TRBJ2-1
TGTGCCAGCAGTTCTGGGCCCTGGGAGACCCAGTACTTC | CASSSGPWETQYF | . | TRBV27 | once | TRBJ2-5
TGTGCCAGCAGCCAAGTGAGGACCAGGGGCACAGATACGCAGTATTTT | CASSQVRTRGTDTQYF | . | TRBV14 | . | TRBJ2-3